The sequence of this T cell receptor beta chain was determined in a study of blood T cell repertoires in COVID-19. Measured with immunoSEQ multiplex PCR; TCRdb has only the in-frame clones, and not every one. The sample shows roughly 350,000 clones, around 87% of them seen only once. Germline V CDR1 and CDR2: MNHEY, SVGAGI. Unmatched junction bases numbered 6, after V lost 0 bases and J lost 11 bases. CDR3 length: 14 residues. This receptor was obtained from a woman in her 30s with COVID-19, enrolled during active disease. The sequencing sample was made of peripheral blood. The chain is built from TRBV6-5 and TRBJ2-1, with 8 bases aligning to TRBD2. Here the CDR3 DNA reads TGTGCCAGCAGTTACTCGACTAGCGCCCCTCAGCAGTTCTTC. Its translation is CASSYSTSAPQQFF.